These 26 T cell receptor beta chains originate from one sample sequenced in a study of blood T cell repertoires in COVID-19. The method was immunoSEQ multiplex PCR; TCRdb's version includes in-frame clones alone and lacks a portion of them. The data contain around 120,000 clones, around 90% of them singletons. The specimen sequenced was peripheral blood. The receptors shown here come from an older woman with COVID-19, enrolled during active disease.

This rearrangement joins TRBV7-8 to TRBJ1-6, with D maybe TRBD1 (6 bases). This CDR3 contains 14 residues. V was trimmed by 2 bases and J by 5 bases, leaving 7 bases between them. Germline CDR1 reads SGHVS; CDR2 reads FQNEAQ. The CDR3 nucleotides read TGTGCCAGCAGCTTAAGACAGGATAATTCACCCCTCCACTTT. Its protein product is CASSLRQDNSPLHF.

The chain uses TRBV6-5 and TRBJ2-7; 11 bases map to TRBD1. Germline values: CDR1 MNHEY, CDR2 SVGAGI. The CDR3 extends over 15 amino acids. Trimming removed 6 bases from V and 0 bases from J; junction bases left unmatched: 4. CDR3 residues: CASRKGTGGSYEQYF. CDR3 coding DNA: TGTGCCAGCAGAAAGGGGACAGGGGGCTCCTACGAGCAGTACTTC.

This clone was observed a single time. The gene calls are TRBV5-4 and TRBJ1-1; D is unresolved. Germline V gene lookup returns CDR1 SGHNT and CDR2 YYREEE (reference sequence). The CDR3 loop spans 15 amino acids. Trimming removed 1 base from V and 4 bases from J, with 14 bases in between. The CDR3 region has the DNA TGTGCCAGCAGCTTGAGGTTAGGCGGATTCACTGAAGCTTTCTTT. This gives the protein CASSLRLGGFTEAFF.

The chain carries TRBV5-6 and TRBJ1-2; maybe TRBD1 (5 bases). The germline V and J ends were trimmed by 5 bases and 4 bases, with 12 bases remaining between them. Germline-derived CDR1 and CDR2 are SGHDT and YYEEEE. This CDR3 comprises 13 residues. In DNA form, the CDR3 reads TGTGCCAGCAGGCCCGACAGAGGCTATGGCTACACCTTC. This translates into CASRPDRGYGYTF.

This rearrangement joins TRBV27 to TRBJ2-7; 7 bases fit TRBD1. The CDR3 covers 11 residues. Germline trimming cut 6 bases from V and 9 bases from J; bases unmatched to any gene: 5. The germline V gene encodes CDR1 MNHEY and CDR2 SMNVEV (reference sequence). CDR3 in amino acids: CASSDRERQYF. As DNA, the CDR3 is TGTGCCAGCAGCGACAGGGAAAGGCAGTACTTC.

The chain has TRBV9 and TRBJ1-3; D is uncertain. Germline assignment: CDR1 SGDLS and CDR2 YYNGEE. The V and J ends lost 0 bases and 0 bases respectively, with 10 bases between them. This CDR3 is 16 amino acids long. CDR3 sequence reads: CASSVGAITSGNTIYF. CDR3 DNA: TGTGCCAGCAGCGTAGGAGCTATTACCTCTGGAAACACCATATATTTT.

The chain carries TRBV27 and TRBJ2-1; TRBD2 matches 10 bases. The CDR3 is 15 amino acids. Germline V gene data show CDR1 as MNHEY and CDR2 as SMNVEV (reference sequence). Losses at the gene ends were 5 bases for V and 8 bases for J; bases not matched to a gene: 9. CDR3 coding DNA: TGTGCCAGCAGTCTACTAGCGGGGCCTCTCGATGAGCAGTTCTTC. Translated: CASSLLAGPLDEQFF.

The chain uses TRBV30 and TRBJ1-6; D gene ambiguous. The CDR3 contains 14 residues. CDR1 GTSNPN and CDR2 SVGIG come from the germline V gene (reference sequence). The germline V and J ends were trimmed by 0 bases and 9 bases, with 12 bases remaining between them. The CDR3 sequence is CAWSVLGSRSPLHF. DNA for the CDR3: TGTGCCTGGAGTGTACTGGGCTCTCGTTCACCCCTCCACTTT.

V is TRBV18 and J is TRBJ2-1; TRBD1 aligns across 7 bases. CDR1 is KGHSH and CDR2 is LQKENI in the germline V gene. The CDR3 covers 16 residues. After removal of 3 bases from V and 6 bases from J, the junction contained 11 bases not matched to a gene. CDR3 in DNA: TGTGCCAGCTCACCCCGACAGGGATCGGTTTTCAATGAGCAGTTCTTC. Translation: CASSPRQGSVFNEQFF.

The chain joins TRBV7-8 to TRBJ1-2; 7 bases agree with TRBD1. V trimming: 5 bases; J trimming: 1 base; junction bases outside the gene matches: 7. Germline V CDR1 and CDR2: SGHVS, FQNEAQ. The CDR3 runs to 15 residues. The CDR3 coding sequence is TGTGCCAGCAGCCGAGACAGGGTGCTTAACTATGGCTACACCTTC. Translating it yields CASSRDRVLNYGYTF.

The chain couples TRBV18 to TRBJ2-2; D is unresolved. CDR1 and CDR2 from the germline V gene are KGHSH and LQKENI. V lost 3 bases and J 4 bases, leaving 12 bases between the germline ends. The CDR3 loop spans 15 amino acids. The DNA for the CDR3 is TGTGCCAGCTCACCTTCCCACGAGGTCACCGGGGAGCTGTTTTTT. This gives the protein CASSPSHEVTGELFF.

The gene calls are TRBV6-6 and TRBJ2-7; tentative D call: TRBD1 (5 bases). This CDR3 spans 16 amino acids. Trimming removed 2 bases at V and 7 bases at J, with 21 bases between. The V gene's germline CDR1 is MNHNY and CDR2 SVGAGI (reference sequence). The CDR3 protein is CASSYNRLQTTGEQYF. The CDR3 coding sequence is TGTGCCAGCAGTTACAACAGGCTTCAAACTACGGGTGAGCAGTACTTC.

CDR3 coding DNA: TGTGCCAGCAGCCGTCTAACTGGGGAAAGGGGCTATAATTCACCCCTCCACTTT. Translation: CASSRLTGERGYNSPLHF. The rearrangement uses TRBV7-2 and TRBJ1-6; TRBD1 might be the D (5 bases). This CDR3 contains 18 residues. Trimming shortened V by 5 bases and J by 3 bases, and 20 bases separated the two germline ends. The germline gives CDR1 SGHTA, CDR2 FQGNSA.

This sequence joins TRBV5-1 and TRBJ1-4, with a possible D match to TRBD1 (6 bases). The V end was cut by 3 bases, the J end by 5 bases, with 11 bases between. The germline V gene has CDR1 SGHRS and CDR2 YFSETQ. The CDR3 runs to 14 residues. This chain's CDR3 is CASSSGQTNEKLFF. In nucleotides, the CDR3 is TGCGCCAGCAGCTCAGGACAGACAAATGAAAAACTGTTTTTT.

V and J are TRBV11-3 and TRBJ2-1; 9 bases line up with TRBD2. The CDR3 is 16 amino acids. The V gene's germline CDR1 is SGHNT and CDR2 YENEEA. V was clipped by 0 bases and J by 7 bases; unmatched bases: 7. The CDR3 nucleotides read TGTGCCAGCAGCTTAGATCGGCCGCGGGGGGGAAATGAGCAGTTCTTC. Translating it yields CASSLDRPRGGNEQFF. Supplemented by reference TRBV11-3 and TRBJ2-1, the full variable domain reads EAGVVQSPRYKIIEKKQPVAFWCNPISGHNTLYWYLQNLGQGPELLIRYENEEAVDDSQLPKDRFSAERLKGVDSTLKIQPAELGDSAVYLCASSLDRPRGGNEQFFGPGTRLTVL.

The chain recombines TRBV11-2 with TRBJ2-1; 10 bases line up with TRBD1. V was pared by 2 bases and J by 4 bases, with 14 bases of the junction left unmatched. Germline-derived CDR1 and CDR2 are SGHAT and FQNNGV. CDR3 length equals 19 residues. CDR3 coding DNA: TGTGCCAGCAGCTTAATTTTTACGACAGGGGGCGACCGATACAATGAGCAGTTCTTC. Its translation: CASSLIFTTGGDRYNEQFF.

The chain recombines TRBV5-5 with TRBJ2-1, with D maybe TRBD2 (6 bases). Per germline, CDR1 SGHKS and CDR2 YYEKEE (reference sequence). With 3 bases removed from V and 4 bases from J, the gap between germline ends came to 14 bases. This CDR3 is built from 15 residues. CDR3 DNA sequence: TGTGCCAGCAGCTGGGGGACTGGGATGTACAATGAGCAGTTCTTC. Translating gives CASSWGTGMYNEQFF.

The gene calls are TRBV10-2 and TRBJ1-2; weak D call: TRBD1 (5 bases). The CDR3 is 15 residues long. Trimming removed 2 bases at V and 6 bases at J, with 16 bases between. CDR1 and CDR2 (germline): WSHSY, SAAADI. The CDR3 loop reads CASSEGLGPGDGYTF. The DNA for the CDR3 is TGCGCCAGCAGTGAGGGCCTGGGGCCCGGAGATGGCTACACCTTC.

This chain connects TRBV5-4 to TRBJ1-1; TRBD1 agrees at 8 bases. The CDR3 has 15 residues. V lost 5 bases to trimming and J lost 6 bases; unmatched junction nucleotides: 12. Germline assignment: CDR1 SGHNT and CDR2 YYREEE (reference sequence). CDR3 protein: CASSYPGQGRSEAFF. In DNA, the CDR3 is TGTGCCAGCAGTTATCCAGGACAGGGAAGGTCTGAAGCTTTCTTT. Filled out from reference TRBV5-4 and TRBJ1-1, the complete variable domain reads ETGVTQSPTHLIKTRGQQVTLRCSSQSGHNTVSWYQQALGQGPQFIFQYYREEENGRGNFPPRFSGLQFPNYSSELNVNALELDDSALYLCASSYPGQGRSEAFFGQGTRLTVV.

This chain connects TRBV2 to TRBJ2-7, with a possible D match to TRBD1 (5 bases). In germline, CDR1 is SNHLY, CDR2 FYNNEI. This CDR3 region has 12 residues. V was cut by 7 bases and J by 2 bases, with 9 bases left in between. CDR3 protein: CASNDSPYEQYF. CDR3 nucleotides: TGTGCCAGCAACGACAGTCCCTACGAGCAGTACTTC.

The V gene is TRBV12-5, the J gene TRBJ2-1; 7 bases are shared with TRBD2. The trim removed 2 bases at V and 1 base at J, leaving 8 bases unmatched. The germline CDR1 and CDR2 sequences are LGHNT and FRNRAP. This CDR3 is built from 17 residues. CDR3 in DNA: TGTGCTAGTGGTTTGTGGGGCGGGGGTACTTCCTACAATGAGCAGTTCTTC. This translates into CASGLWGGGTSYNEQFF.

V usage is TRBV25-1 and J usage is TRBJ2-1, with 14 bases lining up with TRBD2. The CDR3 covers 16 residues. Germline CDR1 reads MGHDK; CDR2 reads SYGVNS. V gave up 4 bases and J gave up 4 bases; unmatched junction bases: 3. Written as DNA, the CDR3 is TGTGCCAGCAGTGTAGGACTAGCGGGGGGTTACAATGAGCAGTTCTTC. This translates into CASSVGLAGGYNEQFF.

In DNA, the CDR3 is TGTGCCATCAGTGGCCAGGGGAATCAGCCCCAGCATTTT. Translated, it gives CAISGQGNQPQHF. The gene calls are TRBV10-3 and TRBJ1-5, with a weak D call TRBD1 (6 bases). The V and J ends lost 4 bases and 4 bases respectively, with 8 bases between them. Germline values: CDR1 ENHRY, CDR2 SYGVKD. There are 13 residues in the CDR3.

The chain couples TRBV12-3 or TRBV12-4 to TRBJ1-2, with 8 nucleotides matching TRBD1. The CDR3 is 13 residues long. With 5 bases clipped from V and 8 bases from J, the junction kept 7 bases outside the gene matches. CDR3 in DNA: TGTGCCAGCAGTCCGGACAGGGTAGGCGGCTACACCTTC. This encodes CASSPDRVGGYTF.

CDR3: CAWSVLWDRGSEKLFF. In DNA form, the CDR3 reads TGTGCCTGGAGTGTACTTTGGGACAGGGGGAGTGAAAAACTGTTTTTT. The chain recombines TRBV30 with TRBJ1-4, with 11 bases matching TRBD1. Germline lookup yields CDR1 GTSNPN and CDR2 SVGIG (reference sequence). The CDR3 is 16 residues long. V lost 0 bases to trimming and J lost 7 bases; unmatched junction nucleotides: 7.

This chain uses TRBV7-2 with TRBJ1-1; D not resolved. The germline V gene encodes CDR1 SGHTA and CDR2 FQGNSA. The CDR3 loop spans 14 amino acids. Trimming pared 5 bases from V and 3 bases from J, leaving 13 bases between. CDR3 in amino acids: CASSPRGLYTEAFF. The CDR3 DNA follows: TGTGCCAGCAGCCCTCGAGGACTGTACACTGAAGCTTTCTTT.